Sequencing of this T cell receptor (beta chain) was carried out in a study of blood T cell repertoires in COVID-19. As handled by the study authors: Estimation of nucleated cell counts relied on the amplification of reference gene primers. This table comes from immunoSEQ multiplex PCR, and its TCRdb copy is limited to in-frame clones, with some not included. V and J calls and clone size are copied from that table; D and trimming were computed from the DNA. The sample records around 200,000 clones, approximately 85% being singletons. Trimming took 5 bases from V and 3 from J, leaving 11 bases between them. Germline-derived CDR1 and CDR2 are MNHEY and SVGEGT. The length of the CDR3 is 14 residues.

V and J are TRBV6-2 or TRBV6-3 and TRBJ1-5, with D unresolved. This clonotype was sampled from an elderly woman with acute or convalescent COVID-19. The source material was peripheral blood. The CDR3 here is CASSPVHPNQPQHF. DNA for the CDR3: TGTGCCAGCAGTCCGGTGCATCCCAATCAGCCCCAGCATTTT.